This entry concerns a single TCR beta chain. The data are from a study of blood T cell repertoires in COVID-19. Background on the study: T cells, B-cell-depleted T cells, or PBMCs provided the cDNA or gDNA that served as material.

Generated by immunoSEQ multiplex PCR, the TCRdb table keeps only in-frame clones and is missing some. The sample yields around 150,000 clones, roughly 90% seen once. This TCR came from a man aged 18 to 35 with acute or convalescent COVID-19. The sample taken for sequencing was peripheral blood.

The CDR3 region is CASSERLAGSYEQYF. The CDR3, as DNA: TGTGCCAGCAGTGAAAGGCTAGCTGGGTCCTACGAGCAGTACTTC. This chain joins TRBV6-1 and TRBJ2-7, with D maybe TRBD2 (5 bases). Deletions cut 2 bases from V and 1 base from J, with 12 bases between. From germline, CDR1 is MNHNS and CDR2 SASEGT. The CDR3 runs to 15 residues.